Below, one T cell receptor (beta chain) is given with its context. Its antigen is currently not known. No qualities accompany the bases; no much larger clone lies one base away. This sample was included in a study of CXCR3 chemokines and chemotherapy response in bladder cancer (dated by TCRdb to between 2021 and 2022). A note on the overall study: Whether chemotherapy response in human bladder cancer was predicted by intratumoral CXCR3 chemokine system activity was examined in the study.

CDR1 is given as SGDLS and CDR2 as YYNGEE, both from the germline V gene. At the junction V is shortened by 4 bases and J by 3 bases, with 22 bases in between. Reading from cysteine to phenylalanine, the CDR3 counts 17 amino acids. Of the read, only the CDR3 DNA is kept; its 51 bases are in frame from base 1. The library was prepared using PCR. TCRdb records Illumina HiSeq 2500 as the sequencer. TCRdb applied fastp at Q25 and MiXCR to the public reads, then kept only in-frame beta chains. Rows matching on CDR3 protein sequence are summarized as one entry with the most common DNA and genes. This sample is represented by just over 3,000 distinct CDR3 sequences; under 20% of them were singletons. The biggest ten clones account for around a quarter of the sample.

Sampling took place from a patient whose treatment included neoadjuvant chemotherapy. The receptor's source is a human donor with bladder cancer that did not respond to neoadjuvant chemotherapy. The rearranged chain carries TRBV9 and TRBJ2-5, with TRBD2 tentatively as D gene (7 bases match). This receptor carries the CDR3 CASSPHPGGGAEETQYF. The DNA sequence is as follows: TGTGCCAGCAGCCCCCACCCAGGTGGGGGGGCGGAAGAGACCCAGTACTTC.